The 4 T cell receptor beta chains presented below share a single source sample, sequenced in a study of blood T cells in healthy people across ages. Through a sample-barcoded 5' primer and a J-beta primer mix, a second PCR was run for roughly 7 to 12 cycles. A single record per CDR3 protein comes from TCRdb applying MiXCR to the 5' RACE reads. The data contain more than 550,000 distinct CDR3 sequences, about a fifth of them singletons. Sequencing input: blood. Source of these receptors: a man aged 70-80 years in good health.

The genes are TRBV30 and TRBJ1-6; D is undetermined. The germline gives CDR1 GTSNPN, CDR2 SVGIG (reference sequence). This CDR3 has 12 residues. The ends were cut back, 0 bases at V and 11 bases at J, with 8 bases in the middle. The CDR3 is CAWSVEVAPLHF. CDR3 nucleotides: TGTGCCTGGAGTGTGGAGGTTGCACCCCTCCACTTT.

The genes are TRBV18 and TRBJ2-2; TRBD2 matches 7 bases. The germline V gene encodes CDR1 KGHSH and CDR2 LQKENI. The J segment lost 1 base and the V segment lost 1 base, leaving 3 bases of the junction unmatched. This CDR3 is 16 amino acids long. The CDR3 sequence is CASSPLPSGNTGELFF. The DNA of the CDR3 is TGTGCCAGCTCACCACTGCCTAGCGGGAACACCGGGGAGCTGTTTTTT.

The V call is TRBV7-3, the J call TRBJ2-5, with D tentatively TRBD2 (5 bases). V was trimmed by 2 bases and J by 4 bases, leaving 14 bases between them. The CDR3 length is 15 residues. Germline CDR1 reads SGHTA; CDR2 reads FQGTGA. DNA for the CDR3: TGTGCCAGCAGCTTATCCGCCGGACTCGGAGAGACCCAGTACTTC. Protein sequence: CASSLSAGLGETQYF.

The table lists this clonotype with a few counts. The chain combines TRBV9 with TRBJ2-3, with 9 bases aligning to TRBD2. Germline V gene lookup returns CDR1 SGDLS and CDR2 YYNGEE. The ends lost 5 bases at V and 3 bases at J; junction bases unmatched: 4. This CDR3 has 14 residues. CDR3 bases: TGTGCCAGCAGGAGCGGGGGGATGACAGATACGCAGTATTTT. Translating gives CASRSGGMTDTQYF. The variable domain in full, with the rest retrieved from reference TRBV9 and TRBJ2-3, is DSGVTQTPKHLITATGQRVTLRCSPRSGDLSVYWYQQSLDQGLQFLIQYYNGEERAKGNILERFSAQQFPDLHSELNLSSLELGDSALYFCASRSGGMTDTQYFGPGTRLTVL.